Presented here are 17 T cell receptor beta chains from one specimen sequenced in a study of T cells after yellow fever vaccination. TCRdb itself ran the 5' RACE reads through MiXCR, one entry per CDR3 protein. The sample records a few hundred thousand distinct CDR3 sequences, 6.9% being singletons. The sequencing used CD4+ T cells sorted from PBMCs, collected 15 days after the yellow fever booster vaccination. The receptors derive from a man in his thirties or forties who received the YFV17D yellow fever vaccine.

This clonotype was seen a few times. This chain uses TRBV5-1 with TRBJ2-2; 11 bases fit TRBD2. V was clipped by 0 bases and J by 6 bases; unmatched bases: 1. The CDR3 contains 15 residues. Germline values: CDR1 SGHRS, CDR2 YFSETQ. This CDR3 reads CASSLGTSGSGELFF. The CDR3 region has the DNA TGCGCCAGCAGCTTGGGGACTAGCGGGTCCGGGGAGCTGTTTTTT.

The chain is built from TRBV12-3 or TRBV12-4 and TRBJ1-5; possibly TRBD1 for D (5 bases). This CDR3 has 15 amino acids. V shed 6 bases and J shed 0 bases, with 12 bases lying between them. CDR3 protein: CASRNDRSSNQPQHF. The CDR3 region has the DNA TGTGCCAGCAGAAATGACAGATCTAGCAATCAGCCCCAGCATTTT.

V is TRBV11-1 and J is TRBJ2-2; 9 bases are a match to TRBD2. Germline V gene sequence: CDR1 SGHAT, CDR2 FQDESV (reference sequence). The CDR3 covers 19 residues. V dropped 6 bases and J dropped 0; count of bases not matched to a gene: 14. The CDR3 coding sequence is TGTGCCAGCAGGCCATCGGGTAGCGGGAGCCTCCCGAACACCGGGGAGCTGTTTTTT. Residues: CASRPSGSGSLPNTGELFF. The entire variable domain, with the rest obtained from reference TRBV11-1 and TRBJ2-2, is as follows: EAEVAQSPRYKITEKSQAVAFWCDPISGHATLYWYRQILGQGPELLVQFQDESVVDDSQLPKDRFSAERLKGVDSTLKIQPAELGDSAMYLCASRPSGSGSLPNTGELFFGEGSRLTVL.

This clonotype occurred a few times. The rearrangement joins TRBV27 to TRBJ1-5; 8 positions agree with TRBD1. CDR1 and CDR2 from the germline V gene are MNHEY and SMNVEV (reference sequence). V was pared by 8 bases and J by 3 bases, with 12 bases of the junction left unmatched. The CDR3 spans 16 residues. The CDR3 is CASFNASGGNNQPQHF. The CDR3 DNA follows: TGTGCCAGCTTCAACGCATCAGGGGGCAACAATCAGCCCCAGCATTTT.

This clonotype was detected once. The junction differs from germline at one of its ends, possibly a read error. In DNA, the CDR3 is TGTTCCAGCAGCCGGGGGGGCCGTTTCGAGCAGTACTTC. Its protein product is CSSSRGGRFEQYF. The chain links TRBV7-2 to TRBJ2-7, with 8 bases matching TRBD2. The CDR3 has 13 residues. Germline V gene sequence: CDR1 SGHTA, CDR2 FQGNSA.

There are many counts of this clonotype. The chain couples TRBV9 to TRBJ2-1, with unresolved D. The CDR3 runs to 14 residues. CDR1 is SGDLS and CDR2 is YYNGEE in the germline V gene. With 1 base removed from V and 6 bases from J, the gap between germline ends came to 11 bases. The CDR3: CASSVSPGTNEQFF. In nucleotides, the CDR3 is TGTGCCAGCAGCGTAAGCCCAGGCACCAATGAGCAGTTCTTC.

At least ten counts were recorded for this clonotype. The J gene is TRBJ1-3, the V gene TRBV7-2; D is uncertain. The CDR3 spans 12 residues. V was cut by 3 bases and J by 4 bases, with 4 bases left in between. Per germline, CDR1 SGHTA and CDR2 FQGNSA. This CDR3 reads CASSFLGNTIYF. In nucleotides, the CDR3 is TGTGCCAGCAGCTTTCTGGGAAACACCATATATTTT.

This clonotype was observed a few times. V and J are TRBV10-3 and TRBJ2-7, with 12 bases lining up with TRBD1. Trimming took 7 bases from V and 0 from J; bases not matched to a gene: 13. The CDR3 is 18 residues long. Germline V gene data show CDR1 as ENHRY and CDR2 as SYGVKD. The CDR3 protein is CAIKHGTGGAPASYEQYF. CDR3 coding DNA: TGTGCCATCAAACACGGGACAGGGGGCGCCCCAGCCTCCTACGAGCAGTACTTC.

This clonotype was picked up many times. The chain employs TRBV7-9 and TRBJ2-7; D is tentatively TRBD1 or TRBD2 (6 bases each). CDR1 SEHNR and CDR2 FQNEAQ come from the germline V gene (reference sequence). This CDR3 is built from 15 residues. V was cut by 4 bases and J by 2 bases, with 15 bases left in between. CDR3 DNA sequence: TGTGCCAGCAGCTCGGGCGGGGACAACCCCTACGAGCAGTACTTC. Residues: CASSSGGDNPYEQYF. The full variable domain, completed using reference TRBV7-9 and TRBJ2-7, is DTGVSQNPRHKITKRGQNVTFRCDPISEHNRLYWYRQTLGQGPEFLTYFQNEAQLEKSRLLSDRFSAERPKGSFSTLEIQRTEQGDSAMYLCASSSGGDNPYEQYFGPGTRLTVT.

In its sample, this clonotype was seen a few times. In DNA, the CDR3 is TGCAGTGCTAGAGGTCCTAGCGGGAGGGCCGTGGAGACCCAGTACTTC. Protein: CSARGPSGRAVETQYF. The rearrangement links TRBV20-1 to TRBJ2-5, with 12 bases lining up with TRBD2. V lost 1 base, J lost 5 bases, and 8 bases stayed unmatched. Germline assignment: CDR1 DFQATT and CDR2 SNEGSKA (reference sequence). The CDR3 spans 16 residues.

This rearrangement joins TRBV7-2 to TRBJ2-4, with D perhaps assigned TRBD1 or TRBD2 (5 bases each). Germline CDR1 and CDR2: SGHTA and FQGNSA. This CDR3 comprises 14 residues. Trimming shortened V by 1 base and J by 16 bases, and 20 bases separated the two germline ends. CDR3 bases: TGTGCCAGCAGCTTAGAACCGGGACCCCAGGAATTCTACTTC. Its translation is CASSLEPGPQEFYF.

CDR3 in amino acids: CSATKTSGAYEQYF. The CDR3 DNA reads TGCAGTGCTACGAAAACCAGCGGAGCATACGAGCAGTACTTC. V and J are TRBV20-1 and TRBJ2-7, with D maybe TRBD2 (5 bases). This CDR3 is built from 14 residues. The germline V gene has CDR1 DFQATT and CDR2 SNEGSKA (reference sequence). V lost 4 bases and J 4 bases, leaving 17 bases between the germline ends.

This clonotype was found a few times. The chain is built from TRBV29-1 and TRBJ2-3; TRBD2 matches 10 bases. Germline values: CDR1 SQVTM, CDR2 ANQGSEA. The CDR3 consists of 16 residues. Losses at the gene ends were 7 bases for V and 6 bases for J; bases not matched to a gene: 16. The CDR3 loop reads CSGGFRVAGGLDTQYF. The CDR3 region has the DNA TGCAGCGGTGGATTCAGGGTAGCGGGAGGCCTCGATACGCAGTATTTT.

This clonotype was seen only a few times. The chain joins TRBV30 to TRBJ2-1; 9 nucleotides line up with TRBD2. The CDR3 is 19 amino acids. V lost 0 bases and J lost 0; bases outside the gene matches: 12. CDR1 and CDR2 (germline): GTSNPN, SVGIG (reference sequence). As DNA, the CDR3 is TGTGCCTGGAGTGTCTTTATAGCGGGAGTCGGGACCTCCTACAATGAGCAGTTCTTC. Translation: CAWSVFIAGVGTSYNEQFF.

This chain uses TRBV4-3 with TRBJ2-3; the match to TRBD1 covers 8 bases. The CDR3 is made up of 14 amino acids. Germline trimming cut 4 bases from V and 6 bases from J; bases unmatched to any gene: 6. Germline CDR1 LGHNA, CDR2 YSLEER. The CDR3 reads CASSLGQGSDTQYF. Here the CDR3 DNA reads TGCGCCAGCAGCCTCGGACAGGGATCCGATACGCAGTATTTT.

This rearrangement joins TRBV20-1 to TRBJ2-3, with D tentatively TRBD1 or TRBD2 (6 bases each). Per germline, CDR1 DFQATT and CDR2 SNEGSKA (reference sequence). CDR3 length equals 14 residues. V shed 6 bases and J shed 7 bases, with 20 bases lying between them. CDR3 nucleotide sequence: TGCAGTGCCAGGACAGAACTAGCATCGTATACGCAGTATTTT. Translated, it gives CSARTELASYTQYF.

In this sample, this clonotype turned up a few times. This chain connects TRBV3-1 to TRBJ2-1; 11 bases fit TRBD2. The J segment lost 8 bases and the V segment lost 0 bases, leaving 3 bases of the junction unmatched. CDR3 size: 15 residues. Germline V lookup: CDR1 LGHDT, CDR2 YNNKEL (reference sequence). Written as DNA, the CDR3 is TGTGCCAGCAGCCAAGATCCGGGACTAGCGGATGAGCAGTTCTTC. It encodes CASSQDPGLADEQFF.